A single sample is the source of the 31 T cell receptor beta chains below, sequenced in a study of shared clonotypes between healthy human individuals. Here immunoSEQ multiplex PCR was the method, and the copy in TCRdb shows in-frame clones only, minus some. The sample yields about 2 million clones, about 95% seen once. Cells designated naive CD8 were CD45RO-negative and were positively selected for CCR7, with terminally differentiated effector memory CD45RA+ cells excluded. Sequenced material: naive CD8+ T cells sorted from blood. The receptors shown here come from a man between 18 and 29 years old in good health.

This chain links TRBV7-6 with TRBJ1-2, with 9 bases identical to TRBD1. Per germline, CDR1 SGHVS and CDR2 FNYEAQ. Trimming took 5 bases from V and 8 from J; bases not matched to a gene: 9. The length of the CDR3 is 14 residues. The CDR3 DNA sequence: TGTGCCAGCAGCCACCCGGGACAGGGCACAGGCTACACCTTC. Its protein product is CASSHPGQGTGYTF.

V and J are TRBV4-1 and TRBJ2-1; D possibly uses TRBD1 or TRBD2 (5 bases each). The CDR3 consists of 16 residues. The ends were cut back, 0 bases at V and 7 bases at J, with 16 bases in the middle. Germline loops: CDR1 MGHRA, CDR2 YSYEKL. CDR3: CASSQEVPGRQNEQFF. The CDR3 coding sequence is TGCGCCAGCAGCCAAGAAGTCCCGGGACGCCAGAATGAGCAGTTCTTC.

The chain has TRBV6-5 and TRBJ2-7, with 9 positions matching TRBD2. CDR3 length: 14 amino acids. The V gene end was trimmed by 6 bases and the J gene end by 1 base; junction bases not matched to a gene: 4. CDR1 is MNHEY and CDR2 is SVGAGI in the germline V gene. In nucleotides, the CDR3 is TGTGCCAGCAGCCGGACTAGCGAGTCCTACGAGCAGTACTTC. It translates to CASSRTSESYEQYF.

This sequence joins TRBV7-9 and TRBJ1-1; D call uncertain. This CDR3 contains 13 residues. In germline, CDR1 is SEHNR, CDR2 FQNEAQ (reference sequence). V lost 5 bases and J 5 bases, leaving 12 bases between the germline ends. CDR3 region: CASSPLQRTEAFF. CDR3 nucleotides: TGTGCCAGCAGCCCACTCCAGAGGACTGAAGCTTTCTTT.

The chain carries TRBV7-8 and TRBJ1-2; tentative D call: TRBD1 (5 bases). The CDR3 extends over 13 amino acids. V shed 4 bases and J shed 2 bases, with 8 bases lying between them. The V gene's germline CDR1 is SGHVS and CDR2 FQNEAQ. CDR3 amino acids: CASSSQGNYGYTF. CDR3 sequence (DNA): TGTGCCAGCAGCTCCCAGGGAAACTATGGCTACACCTTC.

This clone was detected a few times. This sample includes further DNA sequences coding for the same CDR3. This chain links TRBV4-1 with TRBJ1-1; 7 bases agree with TRBD1. Trimming cost V 2 bases and J 4 bases; bases outside gene matches: 1. The CDR3 contains 13 residues. Germline CDR1 is MGHRA and CDR2 is YSYEKL. The CDR3 nucleotides are TGCGCCAGCAGCCAACCAGGGGGCACTGAAGCTTTCTTT. The encoded protein is CASSQPGGTEAFF.

This sequence joins TRBV30 and TRBJ2-5; 8 nucleotides match TRBD2. CDR1 is GTSNPN and CDR2 is SVGIG in the germline V gene (reference sequence). CDR3 length: 15 amino acids. The V and J ends lost 0 bases and 3 bases, in that order; junction bases with no gene match: 6. The CDR3 sequence: CAWSVSAGDKETQYF. CDR3 DNA sequence: TGTGCCTGGAGTGTATCAGCGGGGGATAAAGAGACCCAGTACTTC.

The chain carries TRBV5-6 and TRBJ2-1; no clear D. CDR1 is SGHDT, CDR2 YYEEEE, per germline. CDR3 size: 14 residues. Trimming removed 3 bases from V and 9 bases from J, with 16 bases in between. CDR3 in amino acids: CASSYLVGVTEQFF. CDR3 DNA sequence: TGTGCCAGCAGCTATCTAGTAGGAGTGACTGAGCAGTTCTTC. Full variable domain (remainder filled in from reference TRBV5-6 and TRBJ2-1): DAGVTQSPTHLIKTRGQQVTLRCSPKSGHDTVSWYQQALGQGPQFIFQYYEEEERQRGNFPDRFSGHQFPNYSSELNVNALLLGDSALYLCASSYLVGVTEQFFGPGTRLTVL.

The J gene is TRBJ2-2, the V gene TRBV9; TRBD2 is a possible D gene (5 bases). The ends were cut back, 4 bases at V and 3 bases at J, with 19 bases in the middle. Germline CDR1 and CDR2: SGDLS and YYNGEE. CDR3 length: 17 residues. In DNA, the CDR3 is TGTGCCAGCAGCCCCCTAGCTGAGACTGGATACACCGGGGAGCTGTTTTTT. Translation gives CASSPLAETGYTGELFF.

This sequence joins TRBV30 and TRBJ2-7; D perhaps matches TRBD2 (6 bases). The germline V gene has CDR1 GTSNPN and CDR2 SVGIG (reference sequence). The CDR3 sequence is 13 residues long. V lost 3 bases and J 4 bases, leaving 13 bases between the germline ends. The CDR3 here is CAWSDIRGYEQYF. The CDR3 bases are TGTGCCTGGAGCGACATACGGGGGTACGAGCAGTACTTC.

As DNA, the CDR3 is TGTGCCAGCAGCGTAGAAGGCGGGGCTCCCATCTATGGCTACACCTTC. The encoded protein is CASSVEGGAPIYGYTF. J is TRBJ1-2 and V is TRBV9; maybe TRBD1 (5 bases). The CDR3 has 16 amino acids. Germline V gene data show CDR1 as SGDLS and CDR2 as YYNGEE. Between the trimmed V and J ends, which lost 0 bases and 4 bases, there was a span of 16 bases.

The chain uses TRBV5-6 and TRBJ2-7; 9 bases agree with TRBD2. In germline, CDR1 is SGHDT, CDR2 YYEEEE. With V trimmed by 4 bases and J by 6 bases, 5 bases remained unmatched. The CDR3 has 13 amino acids. This CDR3 reads CASSTGLASEQYF. In DNA, the CDR3 is TGTGCCAGCAGCACGGGACTAGCTAGCGAGCAGTACTTC.

This sequence joins TRBV10-1 and TRBJ2-5; 10 nucleotides align to TRBD2. From germline, CDR1 is WNHNN and CDR2 SYGVQD (reference sequence). V lost 11 bases and J lost 3; bases outside the gene matches: 3. This CDR3 is built from 12 residues. CDR3 amino acids: CAGGLAKETQYF. Written as DNA, the CDR3 is TGCGCCGGGGGACTAGCGAAAGAGACCCAGTACTTC.

For the CDR3, the DNA is TGTGCCAGCAGTTACGGAGGGAACCATGAGCAGTTCTTC. Its translation is CASSYGGNHEQFF. The chain is built from TRBV6-5 and TRBJ2-1; D might be TRBD2 (6 bases). The CDR3 covers 13 residues. Germline V gives CDR1 MNHEY, CDR2 SVGAGI. The V gene lost 2 bases and the J gene lost 8 bases, with 10 bases spanning the gap.

V is TRBV15 and J is TRBJ1-4; 7 bases are a match to TRBD1. V trimming: 4 bases; J trimming: 5 bases; junction bases outside the gene matches: 10. CDR1 and CDR2 (germline): LNHNV, YYDKDF (reference sequence). The CDR3 runs 16 residues. The DNA of the CDR3 is TGTGCCACCAGCAAAGGGACAGTACCAAGGAATGAAAAACTGTTTTTT. It yields the protein CATSKGTVPRNEKLFF.

This chain uses TRBV5-1 with TRBJ2-1; the match to TRBD2 covers 7 bases. The CDR3 consists of 11 residues. With V trimmed by 3 bases and J by 10 bases, 1 base remained unmatched. Germline loops: CDR1 SGHRS, CDR2 YFSETQ. The CDR3 DNA follows: TGCGCCAGCAGCTGGGAGGGGGAGCAGTTCTTC. It codes for CASSWEGEQFF.

The chain combines TRBV5-6 with TRBJ1-2; TRBD1 is a possible D gene (5 bases). This CDR3 has 14 amino acids. V shed 3 bases and J shed 1 base, with 10 bases lying between them. Germline lookup yields CDR1 SGHDT and CDR2 YYEEEE. In DNA form, the CDR3 reads TGTGCCAGCAGCTGGGGGGGAAATAACTATGGCTACACCTTC. This gives the protein CASSWGGNNYGYTF.

The CDR3 nucleotides read TGTGCCAGCAGTGAAGGGGGGGGGCCTCGAGACGAGCAGTACTTC. Its protein product is CASSEGGGPRDEQYF. This rearrangement joins TRBV6-1 to TRBJ2-7; D may be TRBD2 (7 bases). Germline CDR1 is MNHNS and CDR2 is SASEGT. This CDR3 has 15 residues. Trimming removed 1 base at V and 5 bases at J, with 15 bases between.

V and J are TRBV27 and TRBJ1-6, with D uncertain. With 3 bases removed from V and 5 bases from J, the gap between germline ends came to 14 bases. The length of the CDR3 is 16 residues. Germline CDR1 MNHEY, CDR2 SMNVEV (reference sequence). The CDR3 loop is CASSFISPFNNSPLHF. The CDR3 DNA reads as TGTGCCAGCAGTTTCATTTCGCCCTTTAATAATTCACCCCTCCACTTT.

The chain uses TRBV28 and TRBJ1-6; possibly TRBD1 for D (5 bases). V lost 5 bases, J lost 7 bases, and 12 bases lay in between. Germline V lookup: CDR1 MDHEN, CDR2 SYDVKM. This CDR3 has 14 residues. As DNA, the CDR3 is TGTGCCAGCAGTCGGGACTGGTCGAATTCACCCCTCCACTTT. Protein sequence: CASSRDWSNSPLHF.

The V call is TRBV27, the J call TRBJ1-4; D is unresolved. The CDR3 extends over 14 amino acids. Germline CDR1 is MNHEY and CDR2 is SMNVEV (reference sequence). V shed 3 bases and J shed 7 bases, with 12 bases lying between them. CDR3 nucleotide sequence: TGTGCCAGCAGTTTGGCGGGATATATTGAAAAACTGTTTTTT. Translating gives CASSLAGYIEKLFF.

Points on this clone: Other DNA sequences from this sample encode an identical CDR3 as well. The chain combines TRBV2 with TRBJ2-5; TRBD2 agrees at 12 bases. After removal of 4 bases from V and 5 bases from J, the junction contained 5 bases not matched to a gene. Germline-derived CDR1 and CDR2 are SNHLY and FYNNEI. The CDR3 runs 15 residues. DNA for the CDR3: TGTGCCAGCAGTGTCGGAGGGACTAGCGGGGAGACCCAGTACTTC. Its protein is CASSVGGTSGETQYF. The complete variable domain, with remaining parts taken from reference TRBV2 and TRBJ2-5, reads EPEVTQTPSHQVTQMGQEVILRCVPISNHLYFYWYRQILGQKVEFLVSFYNNEISEKSEIFDDQFSVERPDGSNFTLKIRSTKLEDSAMYFCASSVGGTSGETQYFGPGTRLLVL.

The chain recombines TRBV28 with TRBJ2-2; D is possibly TRBD2 (6 bases). The CDR3 consists of 14 residues. V gave up 5 bases and J gave up 5 bases, with 12 bases separating them. Germline V CDR1 and CDR2: MDHEN, SYDVKM. CDR3 bases: TGTGCCAGCAGTCGTACGGCGGGGACCGGGGAGCTGTTTTTT. Protein product: CASSRTAGTGELFF.

Concerning this clone itself: This same CDR3 is encoded by further DNA sequences in the sample. This sequence joins TRBV20-1 and TRBJ2-1, with D uncertain. Germline V gene sequence: CDR1 DFQATT, CDR2 SNEGSKA (reference sequence). The CDR3 is made up of 11 amino acids. V was clipped by 2 bases and J by 9 bases, with 8 bases between them. CDR3 in DNA: TGCAGTGCTAGAAGAGTGAGTGAGCAGTTCTTC. As protein: CSARRVSEQFF.

The chain couples TRBV10-3 to TRBJ2-1, with 10 bases identical to TRBD1. The CDR3 spans 17 residues. V lost 0 bases, J lost 8 bases, and 10 bases stayed unmatched. Germline V gives CDR1 ENHRY, CDR2 SYGVKD. The CDR3 nucleotides read TGTGCCATCAGTGAGTCTTGGGGGACAGGGGTTAGCGATGAGCAGTTCTTC. This encodes CAISESWGTGVSDEQFF.

This rearrangement joins TRBV27 to TRBJ2-1; the match to TRBD2 covers 8 bases. CDR3 size: 16 residues. J gave up 6 bases and V 5 bases, and 12 bases lay outside the gene matches. The V gene's germline CDR1 is MNHEY and CDR2 SMNVEV (reference sequence). The CDR3 protein is CASSTPGRGASNEQFF. The CDR3, as DNA: TGTGCCAGCAGTACTCCCGGGCGGGGGGCTAGCAATGAGCAGTTCTTC.

This clone has just one count. The chain has TRBV7-8 and TRBJ2-5, with TRBD2 matching over 10 bases. There are 16 residues in the CDR3. CDR1 SGHVS and CDR2 FQNEAQ come from the germline V gene. V shed 4 bases, J shed 4 bases, and the junction held 9 bases outside the gene matches. CDR3 coding DNA: TGTGCCAGCAGCTATTTCCTAGCGGGAGTGGGAGAGACCCAGTACTTC. Protein product: CASSYFLAGVGETQYF.

V usage is TRBV7-6 and J usage is TRBJ2-3; a possible D gene is TRBD1 (5 bases). CDR1 SGHVS and CDR2 FNYEAQ come from the germline V gene. V shed 1 base and J shed 0 bases, with 11 bases lying between them. The CDR3 extends over 16 amino acids. The CDR3 coding sequence is TGTGCCAGCAGCTTAGTTATAGGGGCTAGCACAGATACGCAGTATTTT. This sequence encodes CASSLVIGASTDTQYF.

Note on this clone: The same CDR3 also results from other DNA sequences found in this sample. The rearrangement joins TRBV7-9 to TRBJ1-2; D uncertain. The CDR3 is 13 residues long. V dropped 0 bases and J dropped 4 bases, with 6 bases sitting between them. Per germline, CDR1 SEHNR and CDR2 FQNEAQ (reference sequence). CDR3 DNA sequence: TGTGCCAGCAGCTTAGCGGGGAGCTATGGCTACACCTTC. This codes for CASSLAGSYGYTF.

The chain uses TRBV7-2 and TRBJ2-5, with 9 bases that match TRBD2. Germline V gives CDR1 SGHTA, CDR2 FQGNSA. The V gene end was trimmed by 4 bases and the J gene end by 1 base; junction bases not matched to a gene: 7. The CDR3 is 16 residues long. The CDR3 DNA reads as TGTGCCAGCAGCTCCTCTAGCGGGAAAATCCAAGAGACCCAGTACTTC. It codes for CASSSSSGKIQETQYF. Looking up the rest from reference TRBV7-2 and TRBJ2-5 gives the full variable domain: GAGVSQSPSNKVTEKGKDVELRCDPISGHTALYWYRQSLGQGLEFLIYFQGNSAPDKSGLPSDRFSAERTGGSVSTLTIQRTQQEDSAVYLCASSSSSGKIQETQYFGPGTRLLVL.

The CDR3 is CSVDPNTGELFF. The CDR3 DNA sequence: TGCAGCGTTGATCCCAACACCGGGGAGCTGTTTTTT. This chain links TRBV29-1 with TRBJ2-2; D remains unclear. The CDR3 runs 12 residues. Germline CDR1 and CDR2: SQVTM and ANQGSEA. V was clipped by 3 bases and J by 2 bases, with 4 bases between them.